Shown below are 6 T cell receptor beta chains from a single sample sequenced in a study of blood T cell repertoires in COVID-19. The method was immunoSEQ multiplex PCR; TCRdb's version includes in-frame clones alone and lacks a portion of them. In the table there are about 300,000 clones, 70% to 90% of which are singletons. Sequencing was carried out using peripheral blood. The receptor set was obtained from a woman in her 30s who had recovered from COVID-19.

The CDR3 here is CASSPDSGNQPQHF. The CDR3 nucleotides are TGTGCCAGTAGTCCGGACAGTGGTAATCAGCCCCAGCATTTT. The chain carries TRBV19 and TRBJ1-5, with a weak D call TRBD1 (6 bases). Trimming removed 5 bases from V and 4 bases from J, with 12 bases in between. The CDR3 is 14 residues long. The germline V gene has CDR1 LNHDA and CDR2 SQIVND (reference sequence).

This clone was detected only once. CDR3 nucleotides: TGTGCCAGCAGCCAAGACTTACTAGCGGGTTACAATGAGCAGTTCTTC. Protein: CASSQDLLAGYNEQFF. This chain connects TRBV3-1 (or the pseudogene TRBV3-2) to TRBJ2-1, with 9 bases aligning to TRBD2. Germline V gene sequence: CDR1 LGHDT, CDR2 YNNKEL (reference sequence). CDR3 length equals 16 residues. J lost 4 bases, V lost 0 bases, and 4 bases had no gene match.

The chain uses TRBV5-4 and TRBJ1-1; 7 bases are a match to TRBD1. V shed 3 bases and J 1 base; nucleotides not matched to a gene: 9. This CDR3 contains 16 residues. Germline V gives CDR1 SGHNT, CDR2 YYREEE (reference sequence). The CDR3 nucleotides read TGTGCCAGCAGCTGGGGACAGCCCGCGGGGAACACTGAAGCTTTCTTT. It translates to CASSWGQPAGNTEAFF.

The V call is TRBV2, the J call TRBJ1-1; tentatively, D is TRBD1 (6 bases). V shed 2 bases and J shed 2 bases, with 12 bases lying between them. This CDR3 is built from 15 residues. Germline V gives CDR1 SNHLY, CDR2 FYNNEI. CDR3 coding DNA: TGTGCCAGCAGTGAATCGGGACACGCCAACACTGAAGCTTTCTTT. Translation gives CASSESGHANTEAFF.

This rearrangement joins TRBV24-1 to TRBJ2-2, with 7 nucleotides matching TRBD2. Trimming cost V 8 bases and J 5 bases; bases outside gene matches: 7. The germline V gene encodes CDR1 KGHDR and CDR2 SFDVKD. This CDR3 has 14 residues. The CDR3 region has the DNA TGTGCCACCACCCCCCACGGGGGGACCGGGGAGCTGTTTTTT. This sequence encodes CATTPHGGTGELFF.

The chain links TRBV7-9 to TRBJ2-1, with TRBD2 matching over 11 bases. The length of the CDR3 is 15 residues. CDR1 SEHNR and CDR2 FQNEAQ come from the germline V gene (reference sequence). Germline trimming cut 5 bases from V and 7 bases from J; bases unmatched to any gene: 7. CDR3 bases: TGTGCCAGCAGCACTCTAGCGGGGGGAGGGAATGAGCAGTTCTTC. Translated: CASSTLAGGGNEQFF. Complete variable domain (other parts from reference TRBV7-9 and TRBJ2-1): DTGVSQNPRHKITKRGQNVTFRCDPISEHNRLYWYRQTLGQGPEFLTYFQNEAQLEKSRLLSDRFSAERPKGSFSTLEIQRTEQGDSAMYLCASSTLAGGGNEQFFGPGTRLTVL.